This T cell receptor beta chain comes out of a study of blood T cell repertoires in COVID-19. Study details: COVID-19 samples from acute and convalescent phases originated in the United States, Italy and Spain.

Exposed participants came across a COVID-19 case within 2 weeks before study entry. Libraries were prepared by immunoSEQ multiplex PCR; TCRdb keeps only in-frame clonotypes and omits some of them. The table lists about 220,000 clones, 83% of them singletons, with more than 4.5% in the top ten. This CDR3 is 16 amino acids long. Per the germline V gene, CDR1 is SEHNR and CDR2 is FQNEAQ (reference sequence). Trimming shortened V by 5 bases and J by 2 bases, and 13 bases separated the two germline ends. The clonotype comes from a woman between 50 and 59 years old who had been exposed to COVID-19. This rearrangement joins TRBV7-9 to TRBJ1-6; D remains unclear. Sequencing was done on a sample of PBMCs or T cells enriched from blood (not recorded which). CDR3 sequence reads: CASSRGETTYNSPLHF. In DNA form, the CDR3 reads TGTGCCAGCAGCCGCGGGGAGACGACCTATAATTCACCCCTCCACTTT.